This T cell receptor (beta chain) was documented in a study of blood T cell repertoires in COVID-19. TCRdb's table, derived via immunoSEQ multiplex PCR, lists solely in-frame clones and lacks some. The sample records around 120,000 clones, 85% to 90% being singletons. V shed 3 bases and J shed 11 bases, with 19 bases lying between them. In germline, CDR1 is KGHSH, CDR2 LQKENI. The CDR3 loop spans 14 amino acids. The receptor comes from a man in his forties or fifties with acute or convalescent COVID-19. Input material: peripheral blood. J is TRBJ1-1 and V is TRBV18; tentatively, D is TRBD1 (5 bases). CDR3 amino acids: CASSPGVSGGMAFF. In DNA, the CDR3 is TGTGCCAGCTCACCGGGGGTGTCGGGGGGAATGGCTTTCTTT.